This T cell receptor beta chain is drawn from a study of cytomegalovirus exposure and HLA in healthy donors. Points from the study as a whole: In a later analysis, a genetic analysis reported fewer productive-TCR N-insertions in an Asian-associated ancestry cluster than the cohort average.

The PCR employed 60 Vbeta primers together with 13 Jbeta primers. The method was immunoSEQ multiplex PCR; TCRdb's version includes in-frame clones alone and lacks a portion of them. The data contain 100,000 or so clones, about four fifths of them singletons. Trimming took 0 bases from V and 0 from J, leaving 4 bases between them. Looked up from germline, CDR1 is SGDLS and CDR2 is YYNGEE. The CDR3 length is 14 residues. About this clone itself: The antigen is unknown. The same CDR3 is also encoded by other DNA sequences in this sample.

The TCR was taken from a man aged 30 to 45 in good health and CMV-seronegative. This chain links TRBV9 with TRBJ1-5, with D unclear. Sequenced material: PBMCs. Written as DNA, the CDR3 is TGTGCCAGCAGCGTAGACGGTAGCAATCAGCCCCAGCATTTT. The encoded protein is CASSVDGSNQPQHF.